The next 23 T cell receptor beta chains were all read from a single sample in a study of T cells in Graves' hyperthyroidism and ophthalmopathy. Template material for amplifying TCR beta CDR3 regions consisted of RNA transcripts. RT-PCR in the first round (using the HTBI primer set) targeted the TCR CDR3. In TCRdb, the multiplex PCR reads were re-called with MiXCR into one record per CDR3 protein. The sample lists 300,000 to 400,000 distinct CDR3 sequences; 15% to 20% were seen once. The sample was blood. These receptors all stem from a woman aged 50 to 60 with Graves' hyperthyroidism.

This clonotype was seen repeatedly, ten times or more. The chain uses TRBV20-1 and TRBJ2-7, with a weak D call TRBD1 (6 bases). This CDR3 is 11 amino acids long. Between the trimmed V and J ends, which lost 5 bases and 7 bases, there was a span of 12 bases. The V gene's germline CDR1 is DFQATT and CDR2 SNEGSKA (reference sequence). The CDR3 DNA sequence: TGCAGTGCTGCGCAGGGGCGGGAGCAGTACTTC. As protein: CSAAQGREQYF.

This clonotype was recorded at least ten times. CDR3 sequence reads: CASSGGQNSYEQYF. CDR3 sequence (DNA): TGTGCCAGCAGCGGGGGACAGAACTCGTACGAGCAGTACTTC. The chain joins TRBV2 to TRBJ2-7, with a weak D call TRBD1 (7 bases). This CDR3 comprises 14 residues. V lost 6 bases to trimming and J lost 4 bases, with 16 bases between them. Germline V gives CDR1 SNHLY, CDR2 FYNNEI.

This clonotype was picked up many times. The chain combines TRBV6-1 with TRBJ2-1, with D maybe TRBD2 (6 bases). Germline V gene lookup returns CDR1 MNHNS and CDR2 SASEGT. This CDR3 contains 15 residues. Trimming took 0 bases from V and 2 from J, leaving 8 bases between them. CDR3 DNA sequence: TGTGCCAGCAGTGAAGCTGGAGGGCCCTACAATGAGCAGTTCTTC. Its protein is CASSEAGGPYNEQFF.

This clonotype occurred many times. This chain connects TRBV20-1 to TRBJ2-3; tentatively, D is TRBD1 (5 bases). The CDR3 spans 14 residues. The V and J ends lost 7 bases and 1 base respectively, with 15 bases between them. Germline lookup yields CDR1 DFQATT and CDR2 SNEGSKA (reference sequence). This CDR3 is CSVHRLSGTDTQYF. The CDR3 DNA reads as TGCAGTGTTCACAGGCTATCGGGCACAGATACGCAGTATTTT.

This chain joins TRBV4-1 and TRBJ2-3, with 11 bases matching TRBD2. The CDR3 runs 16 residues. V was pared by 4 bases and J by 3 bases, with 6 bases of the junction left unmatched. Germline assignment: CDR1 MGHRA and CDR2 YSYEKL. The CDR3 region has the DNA TGCGCCAGCAGCCCCCTAGCGGGGGGTCCGACAGATACGCAGTATTTT. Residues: CASSPLAGGPTDTQYF.

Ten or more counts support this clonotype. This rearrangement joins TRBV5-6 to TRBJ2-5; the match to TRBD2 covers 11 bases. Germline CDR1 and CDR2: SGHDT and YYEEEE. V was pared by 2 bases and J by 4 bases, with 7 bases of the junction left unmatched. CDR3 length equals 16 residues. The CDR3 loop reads CASSLLAGAVRETQYF. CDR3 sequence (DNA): TGTGCCAGCAGCTTACTAGCGGGAGCGGTGAGAGAGACCCAGTACTTC.

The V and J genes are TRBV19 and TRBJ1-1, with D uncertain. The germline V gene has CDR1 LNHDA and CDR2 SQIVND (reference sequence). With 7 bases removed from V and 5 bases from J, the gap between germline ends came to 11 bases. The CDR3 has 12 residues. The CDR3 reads CASMAGGTEAFF. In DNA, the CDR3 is TGTGCCAGTATGGCGGGAGGAACTGAAGCTTTCTTT.

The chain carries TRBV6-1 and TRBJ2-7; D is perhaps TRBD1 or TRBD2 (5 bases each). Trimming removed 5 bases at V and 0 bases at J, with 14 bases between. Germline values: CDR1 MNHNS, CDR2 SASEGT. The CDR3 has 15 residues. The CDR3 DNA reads TGTGCCAGCAGTATCTCCGGGACGCCCTCCTACGAGCAGTACGTC. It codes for CASSISGTPSYEQYV.

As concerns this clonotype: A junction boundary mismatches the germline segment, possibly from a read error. CDR3 loop: CARRAREENIQYF. CDR3 nucleotide sequence: TGTGCCAGGAGGGCCAGGGAAGAAAACATTCAGTACTTC. J is TRBJ2-4 and V is TRBV30; TRBD2 is a possible D gene (6 bases). CDR3 length: 13 amino acids. Germline V lookup: CDR1 GTSNPN, CDR2 SVGIG (reference sequence).

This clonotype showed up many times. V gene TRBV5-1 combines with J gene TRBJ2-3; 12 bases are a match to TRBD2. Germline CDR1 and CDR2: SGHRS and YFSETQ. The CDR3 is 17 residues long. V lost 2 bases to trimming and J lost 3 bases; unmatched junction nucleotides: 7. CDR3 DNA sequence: TGCGCCAGCAGCTTACTCCAAACTAGCGGGAGGACAGATACGCAGTATTTT. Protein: CASSLLQTSGRTDTQYF.

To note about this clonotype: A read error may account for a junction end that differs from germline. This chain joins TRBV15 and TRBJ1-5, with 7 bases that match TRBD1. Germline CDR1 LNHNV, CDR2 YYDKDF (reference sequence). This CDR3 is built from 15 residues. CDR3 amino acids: CATGRDRGGEQPQHF. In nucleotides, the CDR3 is TGTGCCACCGGCAGAGATAGAGGGGGCGAGCAGCCCCAGCATTTT. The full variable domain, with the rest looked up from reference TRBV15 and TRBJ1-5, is DAMVIQNPRYQVTQFGKPVTLSCSQTLNHNVMYWYQQKSSQAPKLLFHYYDKDFNNEADTPDNFQSRRPNTSFCFLDIRSPGLGDTAMYLCATGRDRGGEQPQHFGDGTRLSIL.

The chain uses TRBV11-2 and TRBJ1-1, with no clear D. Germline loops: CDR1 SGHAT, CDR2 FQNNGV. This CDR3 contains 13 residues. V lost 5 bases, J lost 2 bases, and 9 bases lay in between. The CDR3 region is CASSPSDNTEAFF. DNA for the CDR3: TGTGCCAGCAGCCCCTCGGATAACACTGAAGCTTTCTTT.

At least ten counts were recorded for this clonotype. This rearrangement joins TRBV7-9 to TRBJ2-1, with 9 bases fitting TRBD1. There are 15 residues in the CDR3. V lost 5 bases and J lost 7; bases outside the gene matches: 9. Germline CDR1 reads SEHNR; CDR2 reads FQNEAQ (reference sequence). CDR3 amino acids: CASSGGQGVWNEQFF. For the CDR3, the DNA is TGTGCCAGCAGCGGGGGACAGGGAGTTTGGAATGAGCAGTTCTTC.

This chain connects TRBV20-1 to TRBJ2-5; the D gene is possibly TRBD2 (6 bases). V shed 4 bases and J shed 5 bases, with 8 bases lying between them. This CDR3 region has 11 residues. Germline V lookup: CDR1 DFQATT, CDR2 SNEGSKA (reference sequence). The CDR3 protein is CSAIGGETQYF. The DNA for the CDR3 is TGCAGTGCTATTGGGGGGGAGACCCAGTACTTC.

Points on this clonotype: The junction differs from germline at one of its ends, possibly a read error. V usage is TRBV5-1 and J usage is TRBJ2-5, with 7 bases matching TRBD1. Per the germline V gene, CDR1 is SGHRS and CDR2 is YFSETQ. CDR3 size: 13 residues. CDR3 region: CANSVGQQETQYF. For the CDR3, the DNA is TGCGCCAACAGCGTGGGACAGCAAGAGACCCAGTACTTC.

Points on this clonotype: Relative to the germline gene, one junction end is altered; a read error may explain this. CDR3 residues: CASSLELGQGHF. The CDR3 DNA follows: TGTGCCAGCAGCTTAGAATTGGGACAGGGACATTTT. This sequence joins TRBV11-2 and TRBJ1-3; TRBD1 agrees at 9 bases. This CDR3 comprises 12 residues. The germline V gene encodes CDR1 SGHAT and CDR2 FQNNGV.

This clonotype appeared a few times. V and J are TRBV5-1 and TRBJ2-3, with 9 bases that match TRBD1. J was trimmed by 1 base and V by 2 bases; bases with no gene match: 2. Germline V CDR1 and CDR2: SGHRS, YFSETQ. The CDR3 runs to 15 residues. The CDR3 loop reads CASSLNRGRTDTQYF. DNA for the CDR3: TGCGCCAGCAGCTTAAACAGGGGGCGCACAGATACGCAGTATTTT.

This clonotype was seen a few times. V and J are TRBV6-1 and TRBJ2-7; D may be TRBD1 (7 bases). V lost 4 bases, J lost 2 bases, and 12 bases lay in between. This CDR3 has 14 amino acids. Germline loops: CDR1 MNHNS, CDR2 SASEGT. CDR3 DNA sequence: TGTGCCAGCAGTGGGAGCAGGGGGGCCTACGAGCAGTACTTC. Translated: CASSGSRGAYEQYF.

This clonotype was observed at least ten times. In nucleotides, the CDR3 is TGTGCCAGCAGTCCACAAATCCCTTTAAGCGGGGGCATATACAATGAGCAGTTCTTC. Its protein is CASSPQIPLSGGIYNEQFF. This chain connects TRBV27 to TRBJ2-1; 8 positions match TRBD2. Germline assignment: CDR1 MNHEY and CDR2 SMNVEV (reference sequence). The CDR3 covers 19 residues. V trimming: 5 bases; J trimming: 4 bases; junction bases outside the gene matches: 19.

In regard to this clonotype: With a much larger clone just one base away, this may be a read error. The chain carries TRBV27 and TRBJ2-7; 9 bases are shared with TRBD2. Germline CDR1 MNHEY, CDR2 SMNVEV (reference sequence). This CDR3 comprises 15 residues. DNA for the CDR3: TGTACCAGCAGTTCGAAGACTAGCGGTGGTTACGAGCAGTACTTC. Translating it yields CTSSSKTSGGYEQYF.

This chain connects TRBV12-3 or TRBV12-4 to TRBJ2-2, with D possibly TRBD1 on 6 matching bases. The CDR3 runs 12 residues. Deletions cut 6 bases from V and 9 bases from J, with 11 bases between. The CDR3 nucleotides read TGTGCCAGCAGAGACAGGCAGCGGGAGCTGTTTTTT. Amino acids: CASRDRQRELFF.

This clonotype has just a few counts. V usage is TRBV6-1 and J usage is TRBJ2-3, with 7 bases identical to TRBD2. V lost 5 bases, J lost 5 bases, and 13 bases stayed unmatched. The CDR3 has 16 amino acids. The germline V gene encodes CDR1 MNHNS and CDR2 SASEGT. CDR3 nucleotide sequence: TGTGCCAGCAGTCAAACCCCCGGGACTAAGGTAGATACGCAGTATTTT. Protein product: CASSQTPGTKVDTQYF.

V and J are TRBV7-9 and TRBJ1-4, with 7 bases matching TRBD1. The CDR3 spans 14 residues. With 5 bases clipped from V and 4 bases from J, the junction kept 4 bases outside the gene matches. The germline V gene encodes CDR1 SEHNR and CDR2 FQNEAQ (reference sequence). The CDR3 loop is CASSPGQNNEKLFF. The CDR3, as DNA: TGTGCCAGCAGCCCGGGACAGAATAATGAAAAACTGTTTTTT.